The clone carrying this TCR beta chain was seen many times. What it recognizes is unknown. The CDR3 spans 14 residues. With V trimmed by 4 bases and J by 2 bases, 4 bases remained unmatched. Germline V gene lookup returns CDR1 MGHDK and CDR2 SYGVNS. Template switching (which added a universal primer site) was used, and cDNA carried unique molecular identifiers. TCRdb passed the 5' RACE reads through MiXCR, listing each CDR3 protein once. The table lists hundreds of thousands of distinct CDR3 sequences, around 8.3% of them singletons, with roughly 0.9% in the top ten. This sample was taken from a study of identical twins. Study findings and constraints: With beta out-of-frame sequences, excess sharing by twins was weaker.

Healthy Caucasian individuals made up all the donors. These data were also reused for a study on yellow fever vaccine responses in identical twins.

Sequenced input: PBMCs. This chain uses TRBV25-1 with TRBJ2-7; TRBD1 matches at 8 bases. This clonotype was sampled from a woman aged 18-29 years in good health. In DNA, the CDR3 is TGTGCCAGCAGTGTTATGACAGGGGCCTACGAGCAGTACTTC. It specifies CASSVMTGAYEQYF.